This T cell receptor beta chain was identified in a study of shared clonotypes between healthy human individuals. Into CD45RA+ naive and CD45RA-negative memory subsets, the CD4+ cells were split. Trimming removed 2 bases from V and 7 bases from J; junction bases left unmatched: 5. This CDR3 is built from 15 residues. From germline, CDR1 is SGHTA and CDR2 FQGTGA. Sequencing was performed with immunoSEQ multiplex PCR; in TCRdb, only in-frame clones are kept and a portion is missing. Of 2,500,000 or so clones in the sample, 80% to 95% are singletons; the top ten hold 0.35% to 0.45%. This TCR was sampled from a man younger than 35 in good health. Some clones in this sample may be carry-over from other donors' samples. The specimen sequenced was naive CD4+ T cells from PBMCs. As for subset: CD45RA+ positively selected. This chain connects TRBV7-3 to TRBJ2-1; 10 nucleotides align to TRBD2. This chain's CDR3 is CASSLAGTSVNEQFF. As DNA, the CDR3 is TGTGCCAGCAGCTTAGCCGGGACTAGCGTTAATGAGCAGTTCTTC.